This section outlines one T cell receptor (beta chain) sequence together with its context. In the study's own analysis: Using reference gene primer amplification, nucleated cell counts were estimated. Assay used: immunoSEQ multiplex PCR; TCRdb lists only in-frame clones, some missing. The V and J calls and clone size are taken from that table; D and trimming were inferred from the DNA. Among around 100,000 clones listed, less than 95% were seen once. This sample was taken from a study of blood T cell repertoires in COVID-19. Study details: Whether acute or convalescent, the COVID-19 samples came from the United States, Italy and Spain. PBMCs, B-cell-depleted T cells, or T cells provided the cDNA or gDNA that made up the material.

This TCR derives from a man aged 50-59 years with acute or convalescent COVID-19. Sequenced input: peripheral blood.

CDR3 DNA: TGTGCCAGTAGCTTGTACAGGGTGAATTCACCCCTCCACTTT. It encodes CASSLYRVNSPLHF. This sequence joins TRBV19 and TRBJ1-6, with D perhaps matching TRBD1 (6 bases). The CDR3 consists of 14 residues. Germline CDR1 reads LNHDA; CDR2 reads SQIVND (reference sequence). Trimming pared 6 bases from V and 7 bases from J, leaving 13 bases between.